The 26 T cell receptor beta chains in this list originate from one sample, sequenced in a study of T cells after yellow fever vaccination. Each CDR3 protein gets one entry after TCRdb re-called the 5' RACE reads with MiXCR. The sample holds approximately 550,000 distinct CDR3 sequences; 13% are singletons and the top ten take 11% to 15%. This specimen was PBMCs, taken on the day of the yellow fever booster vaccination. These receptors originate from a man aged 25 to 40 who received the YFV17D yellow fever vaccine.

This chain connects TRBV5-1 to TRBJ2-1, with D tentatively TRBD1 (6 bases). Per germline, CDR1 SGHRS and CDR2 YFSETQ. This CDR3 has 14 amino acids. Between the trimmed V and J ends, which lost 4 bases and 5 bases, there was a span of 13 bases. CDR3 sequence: CASSSGQIDNEQFF. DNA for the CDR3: TGCGCCAGCAGCAGCGGACAGATAGACAATGAGCAGTTCTTC.

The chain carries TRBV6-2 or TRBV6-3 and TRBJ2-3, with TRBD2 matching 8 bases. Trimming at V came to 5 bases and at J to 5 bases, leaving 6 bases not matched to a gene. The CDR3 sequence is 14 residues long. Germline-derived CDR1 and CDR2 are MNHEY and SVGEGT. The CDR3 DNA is TGTGCCAGCAGTCTGATTAGCGGGATAGATACGCAGTATTTT. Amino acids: CASSLISGIDTQYF.

The CDR3 bases are TGCAGTGCTAGGACTGGACTAGCGACCGTCACAGATACGCAGTATTTT. It translates to CSARTGLATVTDTQYF. The genes are TRBV20-1 and TRBJ2-3; 9 bases align to TRBD2. Trimming removed 3 bases from V and 2 bases from J; junction bases left unmatched: 9. The CDR3 spans 16 residues. CDR1 and CDR2 from the germline V gene are DFQATT and SNEGSKA (reference sequence).

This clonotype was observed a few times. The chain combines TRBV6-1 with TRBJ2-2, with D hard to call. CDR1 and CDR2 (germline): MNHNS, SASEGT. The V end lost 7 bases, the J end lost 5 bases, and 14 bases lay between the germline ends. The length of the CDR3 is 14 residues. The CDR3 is CASTSPSLTGELFF. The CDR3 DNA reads TGTGCCAGCACCTCCCCCTCTTTGACCGGGGAGCTGTTTTTT.

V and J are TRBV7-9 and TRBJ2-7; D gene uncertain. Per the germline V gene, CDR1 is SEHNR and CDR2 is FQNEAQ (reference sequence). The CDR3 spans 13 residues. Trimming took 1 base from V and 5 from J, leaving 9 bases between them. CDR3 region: CASSLGSQDEQYF. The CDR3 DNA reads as TGTGCCAGCAGCTTAGGATCCCAGGACGAGCAGTACTTC.

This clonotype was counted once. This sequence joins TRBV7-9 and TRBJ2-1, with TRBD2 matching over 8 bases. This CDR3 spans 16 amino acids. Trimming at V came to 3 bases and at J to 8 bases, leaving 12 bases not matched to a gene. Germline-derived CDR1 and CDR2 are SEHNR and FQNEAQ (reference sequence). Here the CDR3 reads CASSFPRTSNAYEQFF. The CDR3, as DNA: TGTGCCAGCAGCTTTCCCAGGACTAGCAATGCATATGAGCAGTTCTTC.

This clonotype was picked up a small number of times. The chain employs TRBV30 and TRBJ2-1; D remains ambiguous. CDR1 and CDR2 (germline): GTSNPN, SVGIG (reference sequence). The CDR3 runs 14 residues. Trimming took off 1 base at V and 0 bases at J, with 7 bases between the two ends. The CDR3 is CAWSGWASYNEQFF. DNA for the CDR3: TGTGCCTGGAGTGGCTGGGCCTCCTACAATGAGCAGTTCTTC.

DNA of the CDR3: TGTGCCGGCAGCCTAGGGATTTACAATGAGCAGTTCTTC. Encoded protein: CAGSLGIYNEQFF. The J gene is TRBJ2-1, the V gene TRBV10-3; no firm D call. The CDR3 length is 13 residues. Germline V gene data show CDR1 as ENHRY and CDR2 as SYGVKD. V was shortened by 11 bases and J by 4 bases, with 15 bases between the two germline ends.

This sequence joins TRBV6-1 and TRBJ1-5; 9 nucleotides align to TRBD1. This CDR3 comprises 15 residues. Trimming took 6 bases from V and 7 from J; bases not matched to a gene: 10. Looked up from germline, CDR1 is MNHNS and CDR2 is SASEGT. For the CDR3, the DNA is TGTGCCAGCAGACCGGGACAGGGTCCGAGACAGCCCCAGCATTTT. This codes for CASRPGQGPRQPQHF.

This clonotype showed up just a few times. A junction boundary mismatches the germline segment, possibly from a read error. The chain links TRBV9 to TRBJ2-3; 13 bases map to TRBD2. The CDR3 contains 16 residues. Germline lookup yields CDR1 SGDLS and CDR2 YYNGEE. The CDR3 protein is CASSVGTSGSKDTQYF. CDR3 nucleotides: TGTGCCAGCAGCGTAGGGACTAGCGGGAGCAAAGATACGCAGTATTTT.

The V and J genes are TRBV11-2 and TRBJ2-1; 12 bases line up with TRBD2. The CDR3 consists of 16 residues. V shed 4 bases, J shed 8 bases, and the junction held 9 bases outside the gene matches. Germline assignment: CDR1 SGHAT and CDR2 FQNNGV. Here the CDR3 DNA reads TGTGCCAGCAGCTCCCGATCTAGCGGGAGGGCCTATGAGCAGTTCTTC. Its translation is CASSSRSSGRAYEQFF.

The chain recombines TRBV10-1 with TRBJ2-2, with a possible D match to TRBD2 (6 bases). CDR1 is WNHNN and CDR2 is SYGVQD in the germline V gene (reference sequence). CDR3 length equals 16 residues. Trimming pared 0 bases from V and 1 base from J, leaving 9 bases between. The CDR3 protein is CASSESWRGNTGELFF. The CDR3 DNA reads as TGCGCCAGCAGTGAGTCTTGGCGGGGGAACACCGGGGAGCTGTTTTTT.

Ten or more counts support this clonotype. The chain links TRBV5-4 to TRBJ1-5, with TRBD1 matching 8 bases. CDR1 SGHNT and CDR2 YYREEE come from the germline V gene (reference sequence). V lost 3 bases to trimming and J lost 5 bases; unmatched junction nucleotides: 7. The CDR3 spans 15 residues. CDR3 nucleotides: TGTGCCAGCAGCTACGGACAGGGTCGGGATCAGCCCCAGCATTTT. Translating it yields CASSYGQGRDQPQHF.

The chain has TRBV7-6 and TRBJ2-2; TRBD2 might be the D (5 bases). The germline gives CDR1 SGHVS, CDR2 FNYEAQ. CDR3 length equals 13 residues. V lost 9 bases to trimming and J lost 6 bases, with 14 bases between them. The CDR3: CASLEGIAGELFF. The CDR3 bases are TGTGCCAGTCTCGAGGGAATCGCCGGGGAGCTGTTTTTT.

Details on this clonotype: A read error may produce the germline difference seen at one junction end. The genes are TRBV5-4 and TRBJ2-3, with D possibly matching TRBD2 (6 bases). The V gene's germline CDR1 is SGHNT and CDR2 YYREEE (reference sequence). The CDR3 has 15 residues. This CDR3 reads CASSNRKEGTDTQNF. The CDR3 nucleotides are TGTGCCAGCAGCAACCGTAAGGAGGGCACAGATACGCAGAATTTT.

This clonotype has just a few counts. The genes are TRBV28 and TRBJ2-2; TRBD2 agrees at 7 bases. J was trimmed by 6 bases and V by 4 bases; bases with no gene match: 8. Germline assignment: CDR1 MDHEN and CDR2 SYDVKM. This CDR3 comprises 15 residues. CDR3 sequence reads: CASSSAGVLSGELFF. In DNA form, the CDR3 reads TGTGCCAGCAGTTCCGCGGGAGTCTTATCCGGGGAGCTGTTTTTT.

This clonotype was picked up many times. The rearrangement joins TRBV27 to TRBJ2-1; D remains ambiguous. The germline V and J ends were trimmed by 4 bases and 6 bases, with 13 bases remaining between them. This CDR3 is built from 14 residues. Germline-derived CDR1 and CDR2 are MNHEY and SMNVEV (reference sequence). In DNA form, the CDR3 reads TGTGCCAGCAGTTCCCTGGAACGTTTCAATGAGCAGTTCTTC. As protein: CASSSLERFNEQFF.

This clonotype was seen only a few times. DNA for the CDR3: TGTGCCACCAGCTCCCCGTTGGGGCCGGAGGCTGACACAGATACGCAGTATTTT. Protein: CATSSPLGPEADTDTQYF. The V and J genes are TRBV15 and TRBJ2-3, with D perhaps TRBD1 or TRBD2 (5 bases each). V lost 5 bases, J lost 2 bases, and 23 bases lay in between. The CDR3 loop spans 18 amino acids. In germline, CDR1 is LNHNV, CDR2 YYDKDF (reference sequence).

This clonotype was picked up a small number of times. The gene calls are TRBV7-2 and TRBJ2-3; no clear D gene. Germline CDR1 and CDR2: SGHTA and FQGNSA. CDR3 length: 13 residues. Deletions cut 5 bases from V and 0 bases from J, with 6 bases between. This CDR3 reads CASSRPSTDTQYF. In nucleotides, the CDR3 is TGTGCCAGCAGCCGCCCTAGCACAGATACGCAGTATTTT.

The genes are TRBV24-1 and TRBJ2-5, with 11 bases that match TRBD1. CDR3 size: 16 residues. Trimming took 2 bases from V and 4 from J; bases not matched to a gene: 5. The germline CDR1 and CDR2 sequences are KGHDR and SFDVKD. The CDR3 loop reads CATSDSRTGGAETQYF. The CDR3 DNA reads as TGTGCCACCAGTGATTCCAGGACAGGGGGCGCAGAGACCCAGTACTTC.

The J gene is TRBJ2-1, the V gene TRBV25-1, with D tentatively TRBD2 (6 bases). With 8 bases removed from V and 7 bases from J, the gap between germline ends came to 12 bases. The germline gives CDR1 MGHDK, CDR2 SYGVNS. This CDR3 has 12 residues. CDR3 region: CASQWGLNEQFF. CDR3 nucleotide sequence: TGTGCCAGCCAGTGGGGACTGAATGAGCAGTTCTTC.

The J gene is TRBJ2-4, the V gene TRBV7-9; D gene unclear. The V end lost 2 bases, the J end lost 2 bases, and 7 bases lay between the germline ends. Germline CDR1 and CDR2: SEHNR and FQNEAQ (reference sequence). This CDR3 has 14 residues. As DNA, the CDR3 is TGTGCCAGCAGCTTAACGGGCACCAAAAACATTCAGTACTTC. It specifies CASSLTGTKNIQYF. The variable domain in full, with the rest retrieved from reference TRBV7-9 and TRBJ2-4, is DTGVSQNPRHKITKRGQNVTFRCDPISEHNRLYWYRQTLGQGPEFLTYFQNEAQLEKSRLLSDRFSAERPKGSFSTLEIQRTEQGDSAMYLCASSLTGTKNIQYFGAGTRLSVL.

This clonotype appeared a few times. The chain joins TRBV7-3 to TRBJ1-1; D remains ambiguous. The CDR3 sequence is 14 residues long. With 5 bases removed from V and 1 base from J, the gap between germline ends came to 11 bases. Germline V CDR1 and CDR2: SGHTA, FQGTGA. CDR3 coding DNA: TGTGCCAGCAGCCCCGACGGTTGGAACACTGAAGCTTTCTTT. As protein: CASSPDGWNTEAFF.

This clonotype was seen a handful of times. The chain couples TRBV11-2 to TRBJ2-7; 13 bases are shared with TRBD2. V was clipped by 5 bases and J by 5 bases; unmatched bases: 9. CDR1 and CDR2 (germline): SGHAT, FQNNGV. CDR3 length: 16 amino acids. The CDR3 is CASSLLWTSGSHEQYF. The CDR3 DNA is TGTGCCAGCAGCCTCCTCTGGACTAGCGGGAGCCACGAGCAGTACTTC.

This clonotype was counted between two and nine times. CDR3 sequence reads: CASSPSGLEFQETQYF. The CDR3 DNA sequence: TGTGCCAGCTCACCGTCCGGGTTGGAGTTCCAAGAGACCCAGTACTTC. J is TRBJ2-5 and V is TRBV18, with D unclear. CDR3 length: 16 residues. Per germline, CDR1 KGHSH and CDR2 LQKENI. The germline V and J ends were trimmed by 3 bases and 1 base, with 15 bases remaining between them.

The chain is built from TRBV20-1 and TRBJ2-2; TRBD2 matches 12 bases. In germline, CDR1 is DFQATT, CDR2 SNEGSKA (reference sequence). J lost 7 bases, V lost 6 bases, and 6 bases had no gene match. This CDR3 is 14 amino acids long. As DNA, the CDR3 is TGCAGTGCCCTGACTAGCGGGAGAGTCGGGGAGCTGTTTTTT. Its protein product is CSALTSGRVGELFF.